Listed here is a single TCR beta chain. No antigen is known for it. The CDR3 covers 14 residues. Germline V gene sequence: CDR1 SGHRS, CDR2 YFSETQ. Trimming took 4 bases from V and 6 from J, leaving 13 bases between them. These data come from a study of T cell responses to AZD1222 COVID-19 vaccine. Notes on the study in general: In a largely white British group with more females than males, clonal diversity was possibly underestimated.

Clones were sequenced by immunoSEQ multiplex PCR, and TCRdb holds only the in-frame ones, with some missing. The sample contains 80,000 to 90,000 clones, approximately 90% of which appear only once. The chain uses TRBV5-1 and TRBJ2-2; D unclear. The TCR was taken from an adult in good health. The starting material was peripheral blood, obtained on day 0 of MenACWY control vaccination. The CDR3: CASSARADPGELFF. In nucleotides, the CDR3 is TGCGCCAGCAGCGCAAGGGCCGATCCCGGGGAGCTGTTTTTT. The whole variable domain, remainder taken from reference TRBV5-1 and TRBJ2-2, is KAGVTQTPRYLIKTRGQQVTLSCSPISGHRSVSWYQQTPGQGLQFLFEYFSETQRNKGNFPGRFSGRQFSNSRSEMNVSTLELGDSALYLCASSARADPGELFFGEGSRLTVL.